This passage covers 17 T cell receptor beta chains from one sample sequenced in a study of cytomegalovirus exposure and HLA in healthy donors (dated by TCRdb to the late 2010s). The library was produced with the immunoSEQ multiplex PCR assay. The multiplex PCR relied on a mix of 60 forward primers for TCR Vbeta segments and 13 reverse primers for TCR Jbeta segments. The table comes from immuneACCESS by way of TCRdb, which keeps in-frame sequences with V and J called. Part of the clones is missing from these tables; in studies checked, under half for an unresolved V gene and the rest for unknown reasons. The sample table holds about 200,000 clones. Of the sample, almost 6.5% is held by the ten largest clones. The sample comprised PBMCs. These TCRs come from a man aged 30 to 45 in good health and CMV-seronegative.

The chain recombines TRBV6-1 with TRBJ1-1, with 9 bases identical to TRBD1. V trimming: 6 bases; J trimming: 1 base; junction bases outside the gene matches: 3. Per germline, CDR1 MNHNS and CDR2 SASEGT. The CDR3 is 14 amino acids. CDR3 DNA sequence: TGTGCCAGCAGAGGACAGGGGCCGAACACTGAAGCTTTCTTT. Translated: CASRGQGPNTEAFF.

The V call is TRBV6-4, the J call TRBJ2-2; 7 bases match TRBD2. Germline lookup yields CDR1 MRHNA and CDR2 SNTAGT. This CDR3 region has 14 residues. The V segment lost 5 bases and the J segment 6 bases; nucleotides outside the gene matches: 6. The CDR3 coding sequence is TGTGCCAGCAGTTGGGGGAGGGGAGCCGGGGAGCTGTTTTTT. Encoded protein: CASSWGRGAGELFF.

The chain has TRBV19 and TRBJ1-3; D gene ambiguous. Trimming removed 3 bases at V and 4 bases at J, with 13 bases between. There are 15 residues in the CDR3. CDR1 and CDR2 (germline): LNHDA, SQIVND (reference sequence). CDR3 bases: TGTGCCAGTAGTATGGAAGGTCGAGGCGGAAACACCATATATTTT. Residues: CASSMEGRGGNTIYF.

V is TRBV5-1 and J is TRBJ2-3, with 12 bases matching TRBD1. The germline gives CDR1 SGHRS, CDR2 YFSETQ. The CDR3 has 15 amino acids. Germline trimming cut 5 bases from V and 2 bases from J; bases unmatched to any gene: 3. CDR3 in amino acids: CASSGTGGDTDTQYF. CDR3 DNA: TGCGCCAGCAGTGGGACAGGGGGCGACACAGATACGCAGTATTTT.

This chain links TRBV4-3 with TRBJ2-3, with 9 bases fitting TRBD2. The CDR3 loop spans 15 amino acids. The ends lost 5 bases at V and 1 base at J; junction bases unmatched: 4. Germline V lookup: CDR1 LGHNA, CDR2 YSLEER. CDR3 amino acids: CASSSRTSGTDTQYF. The DNA for the CDR3 is TGCGCCAGCAGCTCCCGGACTAGCGGCACAGATACGCAGTATTTT.

The chain has TRBV6-1 and TRBJ2-2; D is perhaps TRBD2 (6 bases). The ends were cut back, 2 bases at V and 5 bases at J, with 12 bases in the middle. The germline CDR1 and CDR2 sequences are MNHNS and SASEGT. The CDR3 contains 15 residues. The DNA of the CDR3 is TGTGCCAGCAGTGAACGGGGACTTCCAACCGGGGAGCTGTTTTTT. Encoded protein: CASSERGLPTGELFF.

Regarding this clone: At one of its ends the junction is not consistent with the germline gene, which may arise from a read error. Here the CDR3 DNA reads TGTGCCAGCGAACCTGCCGAAAAACATCGTTTCTTC. This translates into CASEPAEKHRFF. The chain links TRBV27 to TRBJ1-2; D is uncertain. Germline V CDR1 and CDR2: MNHEY, SMNVEV (reference sequence). The CDR3 has 12 amino acids.

The rearrangement links TRBV18 to TRBJ2-3; 8 bases agree with TRBD2. The germline V gene has CDR1 KGHSH and CDR2 LQKENI. The CDR3 is 17 residues long. The V segment lost 2 bases and the J segment 2 bases; nucleotides outside the gene matches: 9. CDR3 sequence: CASSPSFTGGYTDTQYF. The CDR3 DNA sequence: TGTGCCAGCTCACCATCGTTTACGGGGGGGTACACAGATACGCAGTATTTT.

CDR3 protein: CAWSVNLGGDTQYF. CDR3 DNA: TGTGCCTGGAGTGTAAATCTAGGGGGAGATACGCAGTATTTT. The chain combines TRBV30 with TRBJ2-3, with D possibly TRBD1 on 6 matching bases. Trimming left V 0 bases short and J 5 bases short, with 12 bases between. Per the germline V gene, CDR1 is GTSNPN and CDR2 is SVGIG (reference sequence). CDR3 length: 14 residues.

V usage is TRBV4-1 and J usage is TRBJ1-2; 7 bases map to TRBD1. V lost 1 base to trimming and J lost 2 bases; unmatched junction nucleotides: 7. The CDR3 extends over 16 amino acids. Germline CDR1 is MGHRA and CDR2 is YSYEKL. CDR3 nucleotide sequence: TGCGCCAGCAGCCAAGGGGCCGGGACAGCCAACTATGGCTACACCTTC. Its translation is CASSQGAGTANYGYTF.

The chain combines TRBV7-8 with TRBJ2-2; 8 nucleotides match TRBD2. The CDR3 is 20 residues long. With V trimmed by 3 bases and J by 2 bases, 17 bases remained unmatched. Germline CDR1 and CDR2: SGHVS and FQNEAQ. CDR3 amino acids: CASSFSGFGPGGTNTGELFF. Here the CDR3 DNA reads TGTGCCAGCAGCTTTAGCGGTTTTGGACCGGGGGGGACCAACACCGGGGAGCTGTTTTTT.

This chain's CDR3 is CATSIGGPNTEAFF. The CDR3 DNA is TGTGCCACCAGCATCGGGGGGCCAAACACTGAAGCTTTCTTT. The genes are TRBV15 and TRBJ1-1; perhaps TRBD1 as D (6 bases). The ends were cut back, 4 bases at V and 2 bases at J, with 11 bases in the middle. Germline assignment: CDR1 LNHNV and CDR2 YYDKDF (reference sequence). This CDR3 region has 14 residues.

The chain combines TRBV15 with TRBJ2-2; 9 bases are shared with TRBD1. Germline CDR1 and CDR2: LNHNV and YYDKDF (reference sequence). Trimming at V came to 7 bases and at J to 3 bases, leaving 9 bases not matched to a gene. This CDR3 is 16 amino acids long. The CDR3 sequence is CATIAAGTGYTGELFF. CDR3 coding DNA: TGTGCCACCATCGCTGCCGGGACAGGGTACACCGGGGAGCTGTTTTTT. Filled out from reference TRBV15 and TRBJ2-2, the complete variable domain reads DAMVIQNPRYQVTQFGKPVTLSCSQTLNHNVMYWYQQKSSQAPKLLFHYYDKDFNNEADTPDNFQSRRPNTSFCFLDIRSPGLGDTAMYLCATIAAGTGYTGELFFGEGSRLTVL.

This chain links TRBV27 with TRBJ2-1; TRBD2 matches 14 bases. CDR1 is MNHEY and CDR2 is SMNVEV in the germline V gene (reference sequence). The CDR3 is 19 amino acids. Trimming cost V 5 bases and J 5 bases; bases outside gene matches: 14. This CDR3 reads CASSRYSGTSGRADNEQFF. CDR3 coding DNA: TGTGCCAGCAGTAGGTATTCCGGGACTAGCGGGAGAGCCGACAATGAGCAGTTCTTC.

This chain links TRBV7-2 with TRBJ1-1; TRBD1 aligns across 7 bases. Germline CDR1 SGHTA, CDR2 FQGNSA. The CDR3 runs 15 residues. Trimming took 2 bases from V and 6 from J; bases not matched to a gene: 9. CDR3 protein: CASSLSGTAKPEAFF. The DNA of the CDR3 is TGTGCCAGCAGCTTATCCGGGACAGCAAAACCTGAAGCTTTCTTT.

With regard to this clone: Distinct nucleotide sequences in the sample also encode this CDR3. This chain joins TRBV10-1 and TRBJ2-7, with 9 nucleotides matching TRBD1. The junction had 5 bases not matched to a gene; V was cut back by 6 bases and J by 2 bases. From germline, CDR1 is WNHNN and CDR2 SYGVQD (reference sequence). CDR3 size: 14 residues. The CDR3 nucleotides read TGCGCCAGCAGCGAGGGACAGGGAACCTACGAGCAGTACTTC. Translating it yields CASSEGQGTYEQYF.

The genes are TRBV6-1 and TRBJ2-3, with 16 bases fitting TRBD2. The CDR3 extends over 16 amino acids. The V gene end was trimmed by 4 bases and the J gene end by 5 bases; junction bases not matched to a gene: 3. CDR1 and CDR2 from the germline V gene are MNHNS and SASEGT. CDR3 nucleotide sequence: TGTGCCAGCAGTGTGGGACTAGCGGGAGGGTTAGATACGCAGTATTTT. Its translation: CASSVGLAGGLDTQYF.